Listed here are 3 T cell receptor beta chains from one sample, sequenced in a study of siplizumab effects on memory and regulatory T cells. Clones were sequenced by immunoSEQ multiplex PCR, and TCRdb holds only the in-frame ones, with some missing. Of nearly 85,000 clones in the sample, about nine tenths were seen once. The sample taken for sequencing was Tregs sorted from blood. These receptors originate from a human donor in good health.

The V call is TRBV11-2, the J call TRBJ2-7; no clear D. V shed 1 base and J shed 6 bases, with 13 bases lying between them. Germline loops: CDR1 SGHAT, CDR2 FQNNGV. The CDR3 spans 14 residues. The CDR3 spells CASSLVSLTPEQYF. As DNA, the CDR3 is TGTGCCAGCAGCTTAGTGAGCCTTACCCCCGAGCAGTACTTC.

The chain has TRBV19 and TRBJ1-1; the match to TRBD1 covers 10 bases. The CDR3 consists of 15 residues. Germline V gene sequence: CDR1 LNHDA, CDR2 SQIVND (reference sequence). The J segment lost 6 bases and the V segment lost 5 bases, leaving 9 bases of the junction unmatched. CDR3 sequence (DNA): TGTGCCAGTAGTGGGGGGACAGGGGTGAGCGCTGAAGCTTTCTTT. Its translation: CASSGGTGVSAEAFF.

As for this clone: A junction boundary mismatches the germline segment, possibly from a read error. CDR3 nucleotide sequence: TGTGCCAGTCGTATTTCTGGGGCCAACGTCCTGACTTTC. It is translated as CASRISGANVLTF. The rearrangement uses TRBV19 and TRBJ2-6; D not resolved. The CDR3 is made up of 13 amino acids. Germline values: CDR1 LNHDA, CDR2 SQIVND (reference sequence).